This T cell receptor beta chain was recovered during a study of PD-L1 blockade in urothelial cancer. Time point in this sample: pretreatment peripheral blood. J lost 2 bases, V lost 6 bases, and 8 bases had no gene match. This CDR3 has 15 residues. CDR1 is LNHDA and CDR2 is SQIVND in the germline V gene (reference sequence). The method was immunoSEQ multiplex PCR; TCRdb's version includes in-frame clones alone and lacks a portion of them. The sample includes 55,000 to 85,000 clones, around 84% of them seen just once. V usage is TRBV19 and J usage is TRBJ1-1, with TRBD1 identical over 8 bases. The sequencing used PBMCs, collected around atezolizumab (anti-PD-L1) treatment. The receptor's source is a woman between 70 and 85 years old with urothelial cancer. CDR3 bases: TGTGCCAGTAGGGGGACAGGTAATCGAAACACTGAAGCTTTCTTT. As protein: CASRGTGNRNTEAFF.